These 4 T cell receptor beta chains originate from one sample sequenced in a study of blood T cell repertoires in COVID-19. The method was immunoSEQ multiplex PCR; TCRdb's version includes in-frame clones alone and lacks a portion of them. Here the sample spans 130,000 or so clones, less than 90% being singletons. Sequenced: peripheral blood. These receptors all come from a man aged 55 to 70 with acute or convalescent COVID-19.

On this clone: Other nucleotide sequences in the sample specify the same CDR3. The chain combines TRBV6-5 with TRBJ2-7; D is possibly TRBD1 (5 bases). The CDR3 totals 13 residues. Per germline, CDR1 MNHEY and CDR2 SVGAGI. V was cut by 7 bases and J by 3 bases, with 13 bases left in between. In DNA form, the CDR3 reads TGTGCCAGCAAGGGGCAGGGTAGCTACGAGCAGTACTTC. It yields the protein CASKGQGSYEQYF.

This rearrangement joins TRBV19 to TRBJ1-2; no definite D call. The V end was cut by 5 bases, the J end by 2 bases, with 12 bases between. The germline V gene encodes CDR1 LNHDA and CDR2 SQIVND (reference sequence). This CDR3 contains 14 residues. CDR3 loop: CASSGTPENYGYTF. The CDR3 DNA sequence: TGTGCCAGTAGTGGTACGCCCGAGAACTATGGCTACACCTTC.

Notes on this clone: The same CDR3 also results from other DNA sequences found in this sample. This sequence joins TRBV19 and TRBJ2-7, with 9 bases lining up with TRBD1. The germline V gene has CDR1 LNHDA and CDR2 SQIVND (reference sequence). Trimming cost V 3 bases and J 4 bases; bases outside gene matches: 4. This CDR3 spans 14 amino acids. The CDR3 spells CASSIGGQGYEQYF. In DNA, the CDR3 is TGTGCCAGTAGTATTGGAGGACAGGGGTACGAGCAGTACTTC.

V is TRBV6-5 and J is TRBJ1-1; D is perhaps TRBD1 (6 bases). V was shortened by 0 bases and J by 1 base, with 9 bases between the two germline ends. Germline V gene data show CDR1 as MNHEY and CDR2 as SVGAGI. This CDR3 is 15 amino acids long. The chain's CDR3 is CASSYSDRQNTEAFF. The DNA of the CDR3 is TGTGCCAGCAGTTACTCGGACAGACAGAACACTGAAGCTTTCTTT.